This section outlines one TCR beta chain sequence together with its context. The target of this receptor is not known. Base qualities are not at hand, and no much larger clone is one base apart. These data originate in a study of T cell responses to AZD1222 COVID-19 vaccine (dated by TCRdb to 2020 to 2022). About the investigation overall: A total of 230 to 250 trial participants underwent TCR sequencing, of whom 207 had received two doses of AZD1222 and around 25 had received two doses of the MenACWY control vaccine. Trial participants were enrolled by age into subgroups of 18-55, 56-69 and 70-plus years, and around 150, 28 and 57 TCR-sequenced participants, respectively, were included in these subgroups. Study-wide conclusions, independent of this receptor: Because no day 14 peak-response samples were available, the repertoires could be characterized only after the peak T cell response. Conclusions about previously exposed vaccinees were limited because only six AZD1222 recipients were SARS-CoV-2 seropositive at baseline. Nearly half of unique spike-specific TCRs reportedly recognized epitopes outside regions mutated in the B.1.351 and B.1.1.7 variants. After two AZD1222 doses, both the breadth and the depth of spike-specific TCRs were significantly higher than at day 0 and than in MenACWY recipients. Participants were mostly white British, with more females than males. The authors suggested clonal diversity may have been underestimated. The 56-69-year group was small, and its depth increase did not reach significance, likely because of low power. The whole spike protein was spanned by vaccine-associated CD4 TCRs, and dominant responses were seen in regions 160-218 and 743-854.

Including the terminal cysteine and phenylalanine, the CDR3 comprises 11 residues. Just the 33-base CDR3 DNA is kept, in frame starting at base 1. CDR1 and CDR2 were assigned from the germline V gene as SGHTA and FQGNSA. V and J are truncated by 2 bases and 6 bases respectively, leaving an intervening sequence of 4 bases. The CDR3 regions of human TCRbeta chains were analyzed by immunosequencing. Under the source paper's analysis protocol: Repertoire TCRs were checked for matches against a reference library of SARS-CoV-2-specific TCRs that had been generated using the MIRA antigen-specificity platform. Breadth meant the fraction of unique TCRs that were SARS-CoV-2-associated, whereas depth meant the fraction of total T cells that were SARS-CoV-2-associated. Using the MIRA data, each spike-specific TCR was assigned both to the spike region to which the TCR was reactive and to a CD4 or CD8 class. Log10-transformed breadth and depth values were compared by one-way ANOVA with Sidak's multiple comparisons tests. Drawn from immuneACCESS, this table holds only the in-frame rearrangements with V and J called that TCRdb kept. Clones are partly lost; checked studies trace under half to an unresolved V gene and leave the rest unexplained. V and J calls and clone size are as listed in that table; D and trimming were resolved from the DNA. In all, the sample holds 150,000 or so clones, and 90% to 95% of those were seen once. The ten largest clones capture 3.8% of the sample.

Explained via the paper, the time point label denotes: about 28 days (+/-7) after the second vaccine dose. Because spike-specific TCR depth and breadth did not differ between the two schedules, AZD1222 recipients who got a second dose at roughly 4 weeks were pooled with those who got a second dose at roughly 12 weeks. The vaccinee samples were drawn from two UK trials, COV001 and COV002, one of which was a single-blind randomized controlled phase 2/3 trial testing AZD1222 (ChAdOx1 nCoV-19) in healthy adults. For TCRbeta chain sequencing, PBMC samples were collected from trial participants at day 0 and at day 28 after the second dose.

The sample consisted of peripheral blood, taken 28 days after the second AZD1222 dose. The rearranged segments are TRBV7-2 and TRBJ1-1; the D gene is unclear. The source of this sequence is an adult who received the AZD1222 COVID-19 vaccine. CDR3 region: CASSLSPEAFF. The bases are TGTGCCAGCAGCTTATCCCCTGAAGCTTTCTTT.